The 3 T cell receptor beta chains presented below share a single source sample, sequenced in a study of blood T cell repertoires in COVID-19. Sequencing used immunoSEQ multiplex PCR; TCRdb keeps in-frame clones, though not all of them. The sample carries just over 200,000 clones, roughly 75% recorded once. What was sequenced was peripheral blood. The source of these receptors is a woman in her 70s with acute or convalescent COVID-19.

The V call is TRBV2, the J call TRBJ2-3, with D tentatively TRBD2 (7 bases). The CDR3 contains 14 residues. CDR1 is SNHLY and CDR2 is FYNNEI in the germline V gene. Trimming left V 8 bases short and J 2 bases short, with 14 bases between. Written as DNA, the CDR3 is TGTGCCAGCCACGCGGGGGCCATCACAGATACGCAGTATTTT. This sequence encodes CASHAGAITDTQYF.

This chain uses TRBV4-2 with TRBJ2-2; TRBD2 matches at 11 bases. Per germline, CDR1 LGHNA and CDR2 YNFKEQ. This CDR3 has 19 amino acids. Losses at the gene ends were 4 bases for V and 0 bases for J; bases not matched to a gene: 10. CDR3 DNA: TGTGCCAGCAGCCCGAACCCGGGACTAGCGGTCGCGAACACCGGGGAGCTGTTTTTT. Translation: CASSPNPGLAVANTGELFF.

This rearrangement joins TRBV19 to TRBJ2-3, with D possibly matching TRBD1 (5 bases). Germline V gene sequence: CDR1 LNHDA, CDR2 SQIVND (reference sequence). CDR3 length equals 15 residues. Trimming left V 8 bases short and J 4 bases short, with 19 bases between. CDR3 nucleotide sequence: TGTGCCAGTCAGAAGCCCACAGGTGGGGCAGATACGCAGTATTTT. It translates to CASQKPTGGADTQYF.